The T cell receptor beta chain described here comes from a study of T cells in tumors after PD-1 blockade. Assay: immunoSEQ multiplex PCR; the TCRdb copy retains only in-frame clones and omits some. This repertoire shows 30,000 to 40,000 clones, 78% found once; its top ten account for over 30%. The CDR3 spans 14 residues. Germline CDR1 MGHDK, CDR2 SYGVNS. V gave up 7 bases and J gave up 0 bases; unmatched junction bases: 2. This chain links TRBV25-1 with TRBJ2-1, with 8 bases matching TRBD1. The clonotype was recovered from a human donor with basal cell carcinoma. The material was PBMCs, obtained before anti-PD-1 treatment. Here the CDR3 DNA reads TGTGCCAGCAACACAGGGGGCTCCTACAATGAGCAGTTCTTC. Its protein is CASNTGGSYNEQFF.